The present TCR beta chain was sequenced within a study of technical replicates of blood from a handful of donors. The repertoire was sequenced with immunoSEQ multiplex PCR; TCRdb's copy has only in-frame clones and lacks some. The sample carries 85,000 or so clones, around 94% recorded once. This clone was seen a single time. Germline-derived CDR1 and CDR2 are LNHDA and SQIVND (reference sequence). The CDR3 has 14 amino acids. Trimming stripped 5 bases from V and 2 bases from J, with 10 bases between. This sequence joins TRBV19 and TRBJ2-1, with D perhaps matching TRBD2 (7 bases). This TCR was recovered from a human donor in good health. Sequenced sample: T cells isolated from PBMCs. In DNA form, the CDR3 reads TGTGCCAGTAGTGAGGGGGGGCCCTACAATGAGCAGTTCTTC. Protein: CASSEGGPYNEQFF.